Ten or more counts support the clone carrying this T cell receptor (beta chain). The antigen remains undetermined. The V gene end was trimmed by 6 bases and the J gene end by 2 bases; junction bases not matched to a gene: 9. CDR1 is DFQATT and CDR2 is SNEGSKA in the germline V gene (reference sequence). The CDR3 has 14 amino acids. Generation of TCR cDNA used 5'RACE template switching (which added a universal primer site and UMIs). TCRdb re-called the 5' RACE reads through MiXCR, storing one row per CDR3 protein. The repertoire consists of about 260,000 distinct CDR3 sequences, with around 4.9% occurring once and the leading ten covering about 3.5%. These data belong to a study of T cells after yellow fever vaccination. General study results and limits: Peaking faster, on day 5 versus 15, the secondary response was nonetheless weaker.

This clonotype was obtained from a man between 18 and 35 years old who received the YFV17D yellow fever vaccine. The chain recombines TRBV20-1 with TRBJ2-5; 7 bases fit TRBD1. The source was CD4+ T cells sorted from PBMCs, collected on the day of the yellow fever booster vaccination. This chain's CDR3 is CSANRDSHQETQYF. CDR3 nucleotides: TGCAGTGCCAACCGGGACAGTCATCAAGAGACCCAGTACTTC.